Reported below is one T cell receptor beta chain. Its antigen is undetermined. This CDR3 has 13 residues. The V and J ends lost 3 bases and 4 bases respectively, with 9 bases between them. Looked up from germline, CDR1 is MNHNS and CDR2 is SASEGT. These data belong to a study of T-cell memory formation after mild COVID-19. The TCR alpha and TCR beta cDNA libraries, bearing sample barcodes and UMIs, were generated by 5'RACE using constant-segment primers. TCRdb recomputed calls from the 5' RACE reads with MiXCR, one row per CDR3 protein. Among 250,000 to 350,000 distinct CDR3 sequences, less than 20% were seen once, and the ten largest hold roughly 22%. Study-level results: Largely, contracting CD4+ clones fell within CM and EM, and contracting CD8+ clones within EMRA.

Sequenced sample: PBMCs or a T cell subset sorted from them (not recorded which). The V gene is TRBV6-1, the J gene TRBJ1-1, with no clear D. The origin of this receptor is a man aged 18 to 29 who had mild COVID-19 (a few samples of this study predate the infection). Cell type and time point are not known. The CDR3, as DNA: TGTGCCAGCAGTGAGGGCAGGATCACTGAAGCTTTCTTT. Translation gives CASSEGRITEAFF.